The rows below give T cell receptor beta chains drawn from one sample of a study of T cell changes during pregnancy in multiple sclerosis. Sequenced by immunoSEQ multiplex PCR; TCRdb stores in-frame clones only, minus some. Of 50,000 to 65,000 clones detected, less than 95% appear once; the ten largest clones hold over 5%. The input for sequencing was peripheral blood, taken in the third trimester of pregnancy. These receptors all stem from a female donor in good health, enrolled as a control in a pregnancy study. CDR3s include the opening cysteine and the closing phenylalanine or tryptophan. Each record gives: V gene, J gene, D gene, clone size, CDR3 DNA, CDR3 protein. The D gene is left open where the match is weak. The size field is filled for only some rows; it gives once, few, many or a size class.

>TRBV9|TRBJ2-1|TRBD2|NA
TGTGCCAGCAGCGTAGACGGACTAGCGGGGGAAAGTTTGAATGAGCAGTTCTTC
CASSVDGLAGESLNEQFF
>TRBV5-4|TRBJ2-5|NA|NA
TGTGCCAGCAGCTTGTACGGGGACCAAGAGACCCAGTACTTC
CASSLYGDQETQYF
>TRBV30|TRBJ1-2|NA|few
TGTGCCTGGAGTGGGGGCCAGGATTACGGCTACACCTTC
CAWSGGQDYGYTF
>TRBV2|TRBJ2-2|NA|once
TGTGCCAGCAGTGTATTACAGGAGCTGTTTTTT
CASSVLQELFF
>TRBV29-1|TRBJ1-1|NA|NA
TGCAGCGTCCGGACAGAAAACACTGAAGCTTTCTTT
CSVRTENTEAFF
>TRBV6-5|TRBJ1-1|TRBD1|NA
TGTGCCAGCAGATTCCTTCTTACAGGGGACACTGAAGCTTTCTTT
CASRFLLTGDTEAFF
>TRBV6-1|TRBJ2-7|NA|NA
TGTGCCAGCAAGGAGGAGTGGGCCTACGAGCAGTACTTC
CASKEEWAYEQYF
>TRBV6-5|TRBJ1-5|NA|NA
TGTGCCAGCAGTCTTAATTATATTCAGCCCCAGCATTTT
CASSLNYIQPQHF
>TRBV5-1|TRBJ1-1|TRBD1|few
TGCGCCAGCAGCAAGGGACAGGGGTTTAACACTGAAGCTTTCTTT
CASSKGQGFNTEAFF
>TRBV29-1|TRBJ1-1|NA|once
TGCAGCGTTGGCAGGGAAAACACTGAAGCTTTCTTT
CSVGRENTEAFF
>TRBV7-2|TRBJ2-7|TRBD2|NA
TGTGCCAGCAGCATGCTAGCGGGGGGGCCTGGCGAGCAGTACTTC
CASSMLAGGPGEQYF
>TRBV7-9|TRBJ1-1|NA|few
TGTGCCAGCATTAGCGGATCGAACACTGAAGCTTTCTTT
CASISGSNTEAFF
>TRBV5-6|TRBJ1-2|TRBD1|NA
TGTGCCAGCAGCACAGGGACAGGGAGGAACTATGGCTACACCTTC
CASSTGTGRNYGYTF
>TRBV12-5|TRBJ1-1|TRBD1|NA
TGTGCTAGTGGTTCCCGGGACAGGGTCCCGGGCATCCCCCTTGGGACTGAAGCTTTCTTT
CASGSRDRVPGIPLGTEAFF
>TRBV11-3|TRBJ2-5|NA|NA
TGTGCCAGCAGCTTAGGCAGGCCCTCAGGAGGGACAGAGACCCAGTACTTC
CASSLGRPSGGTETQYF
>TRBV29-1|TRBJ1-2|TRBD1|few
TGCAGCGTTGAGACAGGGAATGGCTACACCTTC
CSVETGNGYTF
>TRBV30|TRBJ2-3|TRBD2|NA
TGTGCCTGGAGTGTTAAGCGGGGGGATTCAGATACGCAGTATTTT
CAWSVKRGDSDTQYF
>TRBV5-4|TRBJ2-7|NA|NA
TGTGCCAGCAGCTTCGACAGTGACTCCTACGAGCAGTACTTC
CASSFDSDSYEQYF
>TRBV6-5|TRBJ2-1|NA|once
TGTGCCAGCAGTTACTCATCAGCCTACAATGAGCAGTTCTTC
CASSYSSAYNEQFF
>TRBV2|TRBJ2-5|TRBD2|NA
TGTGCCAGCAGATCTCCAGCGGGAGGAGGAGGAGAGACCCAGTACTTC
CASRSPAGGGGETQYF
>TRBV30|TRBJ1-1|TRBD1|few
TGTGCCTGGAGTACATGGGACAGGGTCCCTGAAGCTTTCTTT
CAWSTWDRVPEAFF
>TRBV7-2|TRBJ1-1|TRBD1|NA
TGTGCCAGCAGCTTAGGGGCACAGGGGGGCACTGAAGCTTTCTTT
CASSLGAQGGTEAFF
>TRBV27|TRBJ1-6|TRBD1|NA
TGTGCCAGCAGTTCTCGGGACAGGGCTTATAATTCACCCCTCCACTTT
CASSSRDRAYNSPLHF
>TRBV5-4|TRBJ2-1|NA|NA
TGTGCCAGCAGCTTCCTTGGTGCGGCCGAGCAGTTCTTC
CASSFLGAAEQFF
>TRBV30|TRBJ2-3|NA|NA
TGTGCTGGGGGGGCCGGGGGAGATACGCAGTATTTT
CAGGAGGDTQYF
>TRBV2|TRBJ2-7|TRBD2|NA
TGTGCCAGCAGTGCATCTAGCGGGCCATCCTACGAGCAGTACTTC
CASSASSGPSYEQYF
>TRBV5-3|TRBJ1-5|NA|NA
TGTGCCAGAAGCTTGAGGACAGATAGCAATCAGCCCCAGCATTTT
CARSLRTDSNQPQHF
>TRBV18|TRBJ1-5|NA|NA
TGTGCCAGCTCACGAACCGGGACAAGAGATCAGCCCCAGCATTTT
CASSRTGTRDQPQHF
>TRBV2|TRBJ1-5|NA|NA
TGTGCCAGCAGTGAGCTTACCCAGTCCGCTTTTCGGAGACAGCCCCAGCATTTT
CASSELTQSAFRRQPQHF
>TRBV19|TRBJ2-7|TRBD2|NA
TGTGCCAGTAGTTATCGCAGCGGGGGGTCCCCCTACGAGCAGTACTTC
CASSYRSGGSPYEQYF
>TRBV5-1|TRBJ1-5|TRBD1|NA
TGCGCCAGCAGCTTGGGAGGCAGGGGGACGAATCAGCCCCAGCATTTT
CASSLGGRGTNQPQHF
>TRBV7-9|TRBJ1-5|TRBD1|NA
TGTGCCAGCAGCGTTTCCGGGACAGGGGGCAATCAGCCCCAGCATTTT
CASSVSGTGGNQPQHF
>TRBV6-4|TRBJ2-1|TRBD1|once
TGTGCCAGCAGCGTAACAGGGGGCGCGTTGGGCAATGAGCAGTTCTTC
CASSVTGGALGNEQFF
>TRBV7-9|TRBJ2-3|TRBD2|NA
TGTGCCAGCAGCTCCCTGACTAGCGGGTTCACAGATACGCAGTATTTT
CASSSLTSGFTDTQYF
>TRBV14|TRBJ1-4|NA|NA
TGTGCCAGCAGCCAGGGACGGGGGGAAAAACTGTTTTTT
CASSQGRGEKLFF
>TRBV6-6|TRBJ2-2|NA|NA
TGTGCCAGCAGTCTAGCATACACCGGGGAGCTGTTTTTT
CASSLAYTGELFF
>TRBV30|TRBJ1-3|TRBD1|NA
TGTGCCTGGAGTCCGCGCAGGGGGCCTGGAAACACCATATATTTT
CAWSPRRGPGNTIYF
>TRBV7-8|TRBJ2-2|TRBD1|NA
TGTGCCAGCAGCATACAGGGGACCGGGGAGCTGTTTTTT
CASSIQGTGELFF
>TRBV7-9|TRBJ2-2|TRBD2|NA
TGTGCCAGCAGCCGGGGACTAGCGGTGACCCCGAACACCGGGGAGCTGTTTTTT
CASSRGLAVTPNTGELFF
>TRBV6-5|TRBJ1-1|NA|NA
TGTGCCAGCAGTTACTCCGGGATTTCAGAGGCTTTCTTT
CASSYSGISEAFF
>TRBV21-1|TRBJ1-5|NA|NA
TGTGCCAGCAGCTACCTGCAGGGGGCGGTTCAGCCCCAGCATTTT
CASSYLQGAVQPQHF
>TRBV27|TRBJ2-1|TRBD2|NA
TGTGCCAGCAGAGGGACCGGGACTAGCAGCTACAATGAGCAGTTCTTC
CASRGTGTSSYNEQFF
>TRBV27|TRBJ2-1|TRBD2|NA
TGTGCCAGCAGTCCGACTAGCGGGAGGGCCTCCTTCAGGGATGAGCAGTTCTTC
CASSPTSGRASFRDEQFF
>TRBV19|TRBJ2-6|NA|NA
TGTGCCAGTAGTCCCCAAGGGGCGGGGGGGGCCAACGTCCTGACTTTC
CASSPQGAGGANVLTF
>TRBV27|TRBJ1-1|TRBD1|NA
TGTGCCAGCAGTCCGTACACAGGGGGGACTGAAGCTTTCTTT
CASSPYTGGTEAFF
>TRBV7-2|TRBJ2-1|NA|NA
TGTGCCAGCAGCCCGCAAGTTGGGCCCGCCTCCTACAATGAGCAGTTCTTC
CASSPQVGPASYNEQFF
>TRBV19|TRBJ1-1|NA|NA
TGTGCCAGTAGTATTATCCAGGGAGGGACTGAAGCTTTCTTT
CASSIIQGGTEAFF
>TRBV7-2|TRBJ1-1|NA|NA
TGTGCCAGCAGCAATTCCGAACGGGGGTGGGGGAACACTGAAGCTTTCTTT
CASSNSERGWGNTEAFF